The clone carrying this T cell receptor beta chain was recorded a few times. The target antigen is unknown. The V end lost 1 base, the J end lost 2 bases, and 10 bases lay between the germline ends. Germline V gene lookup returns CDR1 DFQATT and CDR2 SNEGSKA (reference sequence). The CDR3 has 14 amino acids. This record belongs to a study of identical twins. Template switching (which added a universal primer site) was used, and cDNA carried unique molecular identifiers. TCRdb processed the 5' RACE reads anew with MiXCR; each CDR3 protein has one entry. The data show about 490,000 distinct CDR3 sequences, roughly 15% seen once. Study conclusions and caveats: Among out-of-frame alpha sequences shared by twins, low generation probability occurred in excess.

This sample was shared with a second study, whose subject was yellow fever vaccine responses in identical twins.

The chain employs TRBV20-1 and TRBJ2-3; no clear D. Sample: CD4+ T cells sorted from blood. The clonotype originates from a woman between 18 and 29 years old in good health. The CDR3 DNA reads TGCAGTGCTAGAGTCAGGACCCTCACAGATACGCAGTATTTT. It encodes CSARVRTLTDTQYF.